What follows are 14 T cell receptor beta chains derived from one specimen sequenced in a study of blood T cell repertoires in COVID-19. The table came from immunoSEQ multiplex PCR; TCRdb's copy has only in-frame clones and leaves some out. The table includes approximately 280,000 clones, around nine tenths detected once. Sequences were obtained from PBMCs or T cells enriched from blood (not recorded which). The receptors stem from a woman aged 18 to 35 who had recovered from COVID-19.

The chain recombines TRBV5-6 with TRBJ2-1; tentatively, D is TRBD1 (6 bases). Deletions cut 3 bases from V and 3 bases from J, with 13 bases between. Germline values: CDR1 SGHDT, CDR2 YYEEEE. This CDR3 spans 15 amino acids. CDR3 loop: CASSWLGTNYNEQFF. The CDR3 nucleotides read TGTGCCAGCAGCTGGTTGGGGACAAACTACAATGAGCAGTTCTTC.

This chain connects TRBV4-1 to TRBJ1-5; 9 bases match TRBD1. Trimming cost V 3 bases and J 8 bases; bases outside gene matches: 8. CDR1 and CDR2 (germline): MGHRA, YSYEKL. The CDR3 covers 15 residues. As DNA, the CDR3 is TGCGCCAGCAGCCAGGGTGCCGACAGGGGGAAGCCCCAGCATTTT. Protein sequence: CASSQGADRGKPQHF.

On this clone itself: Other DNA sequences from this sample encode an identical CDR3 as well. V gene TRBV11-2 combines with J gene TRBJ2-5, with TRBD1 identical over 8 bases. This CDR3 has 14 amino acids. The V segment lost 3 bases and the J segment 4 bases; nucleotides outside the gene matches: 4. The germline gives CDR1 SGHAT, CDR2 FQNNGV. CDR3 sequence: CASSFDRGRETQYF. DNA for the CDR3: TGTGCCAGCAGCTTTGACAGGGGCCGAGAGACCCAGTACTTC.

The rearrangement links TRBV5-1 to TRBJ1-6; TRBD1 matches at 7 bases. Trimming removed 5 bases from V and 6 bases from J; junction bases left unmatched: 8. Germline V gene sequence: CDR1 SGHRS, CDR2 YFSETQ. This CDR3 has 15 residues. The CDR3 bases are TGCGCCAGCAGACCGAGGGACAGCCTTAATTCACCCCTCCACTTT. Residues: CASRPRDSLNSPLHF.

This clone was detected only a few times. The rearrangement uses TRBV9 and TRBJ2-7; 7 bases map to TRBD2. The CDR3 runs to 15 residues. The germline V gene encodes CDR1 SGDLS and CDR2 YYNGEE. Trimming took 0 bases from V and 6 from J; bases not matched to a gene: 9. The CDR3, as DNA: TGTGCCAGCAGCGTAGCGTCTAGCGGTGAGTCCGAGCAGTACTTC. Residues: CASSVASSGESEQYF.

This CDR3 is CSARTGGTEAFF. The CDR3 bases are TGCAGCGCCCGAACAGGGGGCACTGAAGCTTTCTTT. The V gene is TRBV29-1, the J gene TRBJ1-1; 8 bases agree with TRBD1. There are 12 residues in the CDR3. Looked up from germline, CDR1 is SQVTM and CDR2 is ANQGSEA. V was pared by 7 bases and J by 4 bases, with 5 bases of the junction left unmatched.

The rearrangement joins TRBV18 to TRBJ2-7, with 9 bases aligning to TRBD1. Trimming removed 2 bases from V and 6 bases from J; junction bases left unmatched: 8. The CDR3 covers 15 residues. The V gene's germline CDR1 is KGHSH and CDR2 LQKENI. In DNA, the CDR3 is TGTGCCAGCTCACCAGGCAGGGACAGGGCTCCCGAGCAGTACTTC. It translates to CASSPGRDRAPEQYF.

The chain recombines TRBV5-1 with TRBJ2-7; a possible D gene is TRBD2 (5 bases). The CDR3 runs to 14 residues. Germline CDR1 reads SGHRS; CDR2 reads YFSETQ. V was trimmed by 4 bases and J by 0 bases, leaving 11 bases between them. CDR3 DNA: TGCGCCAGCAGCCCCCACGGGATCTCCTACGAGCAGTACTTC. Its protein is CASSPHGISYEQYF.

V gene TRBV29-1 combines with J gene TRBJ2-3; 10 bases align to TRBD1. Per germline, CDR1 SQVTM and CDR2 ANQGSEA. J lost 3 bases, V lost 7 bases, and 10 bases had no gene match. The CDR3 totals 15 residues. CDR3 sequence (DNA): TGCAGCGCTGACCCACGACAGGGGGCAACAGATACGCAGTATTTT. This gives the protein CSADPRQGATDTQYF.

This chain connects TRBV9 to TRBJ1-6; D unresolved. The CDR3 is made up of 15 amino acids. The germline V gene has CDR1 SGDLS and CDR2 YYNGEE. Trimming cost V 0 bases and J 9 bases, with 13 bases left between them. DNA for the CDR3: TGTGCCAGCAGCGTAGACGGGGTCTACGGTTCACCCCTCCACTTT. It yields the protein CASSVDGVYGSPLHF.

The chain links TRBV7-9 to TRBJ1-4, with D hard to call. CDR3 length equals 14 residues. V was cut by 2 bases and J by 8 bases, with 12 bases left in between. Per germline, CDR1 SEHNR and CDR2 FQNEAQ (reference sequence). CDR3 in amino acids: CASSLQTAAEKLFF. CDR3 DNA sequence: TGTGCCAGCAGCTTACAGACCGCAGCGGAAAAACTGTTTTTT.

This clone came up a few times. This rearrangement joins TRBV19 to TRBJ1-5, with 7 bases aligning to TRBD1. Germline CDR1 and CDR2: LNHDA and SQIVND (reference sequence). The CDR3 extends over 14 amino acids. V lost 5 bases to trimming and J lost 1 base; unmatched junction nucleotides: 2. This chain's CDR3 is CASSQTGSNQPQHF. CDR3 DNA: TGTGCCAGTAGTCAGACAGGGAGCAATCAGCCCCAGCATTTT.

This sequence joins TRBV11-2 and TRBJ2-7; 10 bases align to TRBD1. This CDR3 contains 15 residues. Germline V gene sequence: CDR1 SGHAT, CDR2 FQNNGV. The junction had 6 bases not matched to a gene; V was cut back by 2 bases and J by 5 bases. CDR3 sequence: CASSLSGTGVHEQYF. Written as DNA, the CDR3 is TGTGCCAGCAGCTTAAGCGGGACAGGGGTCCACGAGCAGTACTTC.

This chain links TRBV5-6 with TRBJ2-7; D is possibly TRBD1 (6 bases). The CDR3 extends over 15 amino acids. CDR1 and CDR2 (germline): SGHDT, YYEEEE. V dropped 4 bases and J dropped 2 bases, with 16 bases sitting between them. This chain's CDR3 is CASSQAPGHPYEQYF. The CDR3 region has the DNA TGTGCCAGCAGCCAGGCTCCGGGACACCCCTACGAGCAGTACTTC.